This T cell receptor beta chain was recovered during a study of blood T cell repertoires in COVID-19. Whole-study context: T cells, B-cell-depleted T cells, or PBMCs supplied cDNA or gDNA.

This table comes from immunoSEQ multiplex PCR, and its TCRdb copy is limited to in-frame clones, with some not included. The repertoire holds roughly 41,000 clones, 65% to 75% seen once, with roughly a tenth in the top ten. CDR1 is SEHNR and CDR2 is FQNEAQ in the germline V gene (reference sequence). The V gene lost 2 bases and the J gene lost 9 bases, with 5 bases spanning the gap. This CDR3 contains 12 residues. The chain is built from TRBV7-9 and TRBJ1-6; no definite D call. The sequence was obtained from a man between 65 and 85 years old with COVID-19, enrolled during active disease. The sequencing input was peripheral blood. The CDR3 is CASSLPSSPLHF. The CDR3 bases are TGTGCCAGCAGCTTACCGAGTTCACCCCTCCACTTT.